These T cell receptor beta chains were read from a single sample in a study of identical twins. TCRdb independently ran MiXCR on the 5' RACE reads; one entry per CDR3 protein. The sample consists of 240,000 or so distinct CDR3 sequences, roughly a tenth of them appearing once. The sample taken for sequencing was memory T cells sorted from blood. Every receptor here comes from a man aged 45 to 65 in good health. CDR3s include the opening cysteine and the closing phenylalanine or tryptophan. The D gene is left open where the match is weak. Only part of the rows carry a size: once, few, many, or a class if the clone is expanded.

>TRBD1|TRBV5-4|TRBJ2-7|NA
CASSRPGQMWYEQYF
TGTGCCAGCAGCCGACCGGGACAGATGTGGTACGAGCAGTACTTC
>NA|TRBV7-2|TRBJ2-7|many
CASSSEYEQYF
TGTGCCAGCAGCTCTGAATACGAGCAGTACTTC
>TRBD1|TRBV11-2|TRBJ1-6|many
CASSLVLQGNNSPLHF
TGTGCCAGCAGCTTGGTGTTACAGGGGAATAATTCACCCCTCCACTTT
>NA|TRBV7-9|TRBJ1-4|NA
CASSTGTGGGHEKLFFF
NA
>TRBD2|TRBV20-1|TRBJ2-5|once
CSANGLAGRETQYF
TGCAGTGCTAATGGACTAGCGGGAAGGGAGACCCAGTACTTC
>NA|TRBV19|TRBJ2-4|NA
CASSMFSRRGSAQNIQYF
TGTGCCAGTAGTATGTTCAGTCGCCGGGGGTCGGCGCAAAACATTCAGTACTTC
>TRBD2|TRBV4-1|TRBJ2-3|few
CASSPGLAGPISTDTQYF
TGCGCCAGCAGCCCTGGACTAGCGGGGCCTATTTCGACAGATACGCAGTATTTT
>NA|TRBV19|TRBJ2-7|NA
CASSISSAYEQYF
TGTGCCAGTAGTATATCGAGTGCCTACGAGCAGTACTTC
>TRBD2|TRBV11-1|TRBJ2-3|NA
CASSSGLAGAPDTQYF
TGTGCCAGCAGCTCCGGACTAGCGGGAGCGCCAGATACGCAGTATTTT
>TRBD1|TRBV6-1|TRBJ1-4|few
CASNLYRGDEKLFF
TGTGCCAGCAATCTCTACAGGGGGGATGAAAAACTGTTTTTT
>NA|TRBV29-1|TRBJ2-5|NA
CSAIPFGETQYF
TGCAGCGCGATCCCCTTCGGGGAGACCCAGTACTTC
>NA|TRBV19|TRBJ1-6|NA
CASSMKQNSPLHF
TGTGCCAGTAGTATGAAGCAAAATTCACCCCTCCACTTT
>TRBD1|TRBV11-2|TRBJ1-1|many
CASSYNRGAEAFF
TGTGCCAGCAGCTACAACAGGGGCGCTGAAGCTTTCTTT
>NA|TRBV3-1|TRBJ1-1|few
CASSRERTAGAEAFF
TGTGCCAGCAGCCGGGAGAGGACGGCGGGGGCTGAAGCTTTCTTT
>NA|TRBV19|TRBJ2-4|NA
CASGGGIQYF
TGTGCCAGTGGTGGAGGGATTCAGTACTTC
>NA|TRBV7-2|TRBJ1-5|few
CASSSMVVSGNQPQHF
TGTGCCAGCAGCTCGATGGTAGTTTCGGGCAATCAGCCCCAGCATTTT
>TRBD1|TRBV5-1|TRBJ1-2|NA
CASSLEQGSGYTF
TGCGCCAGCAGCTTGGAACAGGGGTCCGGCTACACCTTC
>NA|TRBV12-5|TRBJ2-1|NA
CASGNGGSSYNEQFF
TGTGCTAGTGGGAACGGTGGTAGCTCCTACAATGAGCAGTTCTTC
>NA|TRBV7-2|TRBJ1-1|few
CASRSPRNTEAFF
TGTGCCAGTAGGAGTCCCAGGAACACTGAAGCTTTCTTT
>NA|TRBV12-3/TRBV12-4|TRBJ2-7|many
CASSFYEGPVLISCGFVYEQYF
TGTGCCAGCAGTTTCTATGAAGGGCCTGTTTTGATTTCATGTGGGTTTGTCTACGAGCAGTACTTC
>NA|TRBV18|TRBJ2-2|many
CASSPADTGELFF
TGTGCCAGCTCACCAGCCGACACCGGGGAGCTGTTTTTT
>NA|TRBV6-1|TRBJ1-2|many
CASRPPEGRVSRGYTF
TGTGCCAGCAGGCCCCCTGAGGGGCGCGTTTCTCGTGGCTACACCTTC
>NA|TRBV24-1|TRBJ2-1|many
CATSDLSAQSNNEQFF
TGTGCCACCAGTGACCTTTCCGCTCAGAGCAACAATGAGCAGTTCTTC
>TRBD2|TRBV10-2|TRBJ2-2|many
CASSSGGDTGELFF
TGCGCCAGCAGTAGCGGGGGGGACACCGGGGAGCTGTTTTTT
>TRBD2|TRBV29-1|TRBJ2-3|many
CSINSGRSTDTQYF
TGCAGCATAAATAGCGGGAGATCGACAGATACGCAGTATTTT
>TRBD1|TRBV27|TRBJ2-7|many
CASMDPGQEQYF
TGTGCCAGCATGGACCCGGGACAGGAGCAGTACTTC
>TRBD1|TRBV7-2|TRBJ1-6|NA
CASSRTGIGSPLHF
TGTGCCAGCAGCCGGACAGGGATAGGCTCACCCCTCCACTTT
>NA|TRBV12-3/TRBV12-4|TRBJ2-7|many
CASSLEESGTTYEQYF
TGTGCCAGCAGTTTAGAGGAGTCCGGGACCACATACGAGCAGTACTTC
>TRBD1|TRBV29-1|TRBJ1-1|NA
CSVGQGPLMNTEAFF
TGCAGCGTTGGACAGGGCCCCTTGATGAACACTGAAGCTTTCTTT
>TRBD2|TRBV7-7|TRBJ2-1|few
CASSPGLAGGNNEQFF
TGTGCCAGCAGCCCCGGACTAGCGGGAGGAAACAATGAGCAGTTCTTC
>NA|TRBV14|TRBJ2-7|many
CASRRGTEAFYEQYF
TGTGCCAGCAGGCGGGGGACAGAGGCTTTCTACGAGCAGTACTTC
>NA|TRBV20-1|TRBJ2-3|many
CSAPKIGEDTQYF
TGCAGTGCTCCAAAAATAGGAGAAGATACGCAGTATTTT
>NA|TRBV27|TRBJ2-1|many
CASSPSTAGDEQFF
TGTGCCAGCAGTCCTTCGACTGCGGGCGATGAGCAGTTCTTC
>NA|TRBV12-3/TRBV12-4|TRBJ2-1|NA
CASSPESMRNEQFF
TGTGCCAGCAGCCCAGAGTCGATGCGGAATGAGCAGTTCTTC
>NA|TRBV7-9|TRBJ1-6|NA
CASSLLSSYNSPLHF
TGTGCCAGCAGCCTCTTAAGCTCCTATAATTCACCCCTCCACTTT
>NA|TRBV28|TRBJ1-3|many
CASSSLRGPSGNTIYF
TGTGCCAGCAGTTCCCTTCGGGGCCCCTCTGGAAACACCATATATTTT
>NA|TRBV19|TRBJ2-6|few
CASSIGTGISGANVLTF
TGTGCCAGTAGTATCGGGACCGGTATATCTGGGGCCAACGTCCTGACTTTC
>NA|TRBV4-3|TRBJ2-5|few
CASSQVPPGETQYF
TGCGCCAGCAGCCAAGTCCCCCCGGGGGAGACCCAGTACTTC